The 4 T cell receptor beta chains below come from one sample, sequenced in a study of blood T cells in healthy people across ages. Combining a sample-barcoded 5' primer with a J-beta primer mix, a second PCR ran for roughly 6 to 12 cycles. TCRdb recomputed calls from the 5' RACE reads with MiXCR, one row per CDR3 protein. Of approximately 800,000 distinct CDR3 sequences listed, about 37% are singletons. Sequences were obtained from blood. Receptors were obtained from a man aged 18 to 29 in good health.

This chain links TRBV30 with TRBJ1-1; perhaps TRBD1 as D (5 bases). Germline V CDR1 and CDR2: GTSNPN, SVGIG (reference sequence). Trimming took 0 bases from V and 11 from J, leaving 22 bases between them. The CDR3 is 15 residues long. In DNA form, the CDR3 reads TGTGCCTGGAGTGTACGACGGCGGGGCCCCCGGGGTGCTTTCTTT. It codes for CAWSVRRRGPRGAFF.

Concerning this clonotype itself: This sequence may be a read error, since a much larger clone differs from it by one base. V gene TRBV20-1 combines with J gene TRBJ2-1, with TRBD2 as a possible D gene (5 bases). The CDR3 extends over 18 amino acids. Germline CDR1 DFQATT, CDR2 SNEGSKA (reference sequence). CDR3 amino acids: CSTRDLGEDMPWYNEQFF. CDR3 DNA sequence: TGCAGTACTAGAGATCTCGGAGAAGACATGCCGTGGTACAATGAGCAGTTCTTC.

This clonotype was recorded a few times. V gene TRBV15 combines with J gene TRBJ2-7, with D hard to call. The CDR3 contains 13 residues. V was trimmed by 0 bases and J by 6 bases, leaving 9 bases between them. Germline V gene data show CDR1 as LNHNV and CDR2 as YYDKDF (reference sequence). The CDR3 region has the DNA TGTGCCACCAGCAGAGATGCAGGAAGCGAGCAGTACTTC. The encoded protein is CATSRDAGSEQYF.

V and J are TRBV12-3 or TRBV12-4 and TRBJ2-7; D may be TRBD1 or TRBD2 (5 bases each). The CDR3 is made up of 13 amino acids. V was clipped by 6 bases and J by 2 bases, with 11 bases between them. The chain's CDR3 is CASSPGAPYEQYF. CDR3 sequence (DNA): TGTGCCAGCAGCCCCGGGGCCCCCTACGAGCAGTACTTC.